This TCR beta chain is drawn from a study of vaccination and CD4 T cells after COVID-19. Background on the study: The makeup of the convalescents was six males and four females, two of them Hispanic. Post-COVID sampling occurred a median around 97 days after diagnosis (range 35 to 161).

The treatment is: approximately 10-day PBMC culture with coronavirus spike peptide pools or control peptides (ViraFEST assay). Samples of CD4+ T cells were obtained from the unexposed donor before the COVID-19 pandemic (2011-2018). Half the medium was replaced with fresh IL-2 medium on days 3 and 7. The Oncomine TCR Beta short-read assay sequenced DNA from cultured CD4+ T cells. CD4+ T cells were cultured, and genomic DNA was extracted from them. TCRdb passed the PCR reads through MiXCR, listing each CDR3 protein once. The table records around 7,800 distinct CDR3 sequences, about 32% of them present only once. Concerning this clonotype itself: Its cognate antigen is unknown.

There are 16 residues in the CDR3. Germline V gene sequence: CDR1 DFQATT, CDR2 SNEGSKA (reference sequence). Trimming cost V 5 bases and J 3 bases; bases outside gene matches: 15. The TCR originated in a human donor in good health. J is TRBJ2-5 and V is TRBV20-1; 7 nucleotides line up with TRBD1. Sequencing was carried out using CD4+ T cells from blood, cultured in vitro. CDR3 bases: TGCAGTGCTTGTCGGGACAGACTTATTTGGGAAGAGACCCAGTACTTC. Translating gives CSACRDRLIWEETQYF.